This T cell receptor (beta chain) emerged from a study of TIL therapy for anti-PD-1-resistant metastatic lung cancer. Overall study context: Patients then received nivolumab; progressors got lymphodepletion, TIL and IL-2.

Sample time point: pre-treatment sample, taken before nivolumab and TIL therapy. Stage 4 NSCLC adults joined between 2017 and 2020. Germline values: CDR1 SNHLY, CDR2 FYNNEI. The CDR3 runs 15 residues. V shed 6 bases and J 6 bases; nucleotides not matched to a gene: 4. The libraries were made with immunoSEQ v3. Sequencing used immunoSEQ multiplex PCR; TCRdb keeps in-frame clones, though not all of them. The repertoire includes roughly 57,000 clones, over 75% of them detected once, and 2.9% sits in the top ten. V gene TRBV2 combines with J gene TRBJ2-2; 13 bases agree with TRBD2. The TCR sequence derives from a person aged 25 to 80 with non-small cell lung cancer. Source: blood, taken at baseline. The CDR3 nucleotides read TGTGCCAGCAGCGCTGGACTAGCGGGGGCCGGGGAGCTGTTTTTT. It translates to CASSAGLAGAGELFF.